These 2 T cell receptor beta chains were sequenced from one sample in a study of regulatory T cells in long-lasting Graves disease. Time point here: persistent/refractory GD, antithyroid drugs over 5 years with positive TRAb. The TCR library used RNA extracted from PBMCs. Both iRepertoire HTBI primers and Arm-PCR of CDR3 regions were used to build the TCR beta libraries. Each CDR3 protein is one row after TCRdb ran MiXCR on the multiplex PCR reads. The data show over 350,000 distinct CDR3 sequences, about 20% seen once. This specimen was peripheral blood mononuclear cells (PBMCs), taken when the disease was refractory, from a patient treated with antithyroid drugs. These receptors all come from a female donor with Graves disease.

This clonotype has a handful of counts. This chain uses TRBV25-1 with TRBJ1-6, with 9 bases identical to TRBD1. The CDR3 has 14 residues. Germline CDR1 is MGHDK and CDR2 is SYGVNS. V lost 8 bases to trimming and J lost 6 bases; unmatched junction nucleotides: 5. This CDR3 reads CASSRTGVNSPLHF. CDR3 DNA: TGTGCCAGCTCCCGGACAGGGGTTAATTCACCCCTCCACTTT. The variable domain in full, completed from reference TRBV25-1 and TRBJ1-6, reads EADIYQTPRYLVIGTGKKITLECSQTMGHDKMYWYQQDPGMELHLIHYSYGVNSTEKGDLSSESTVSRIRTEHFPLTLESARPSHTSQYLCASSRTGVNSPLHFGNGTRLTVT.

This clonotype appeared many times. The V and J genes are TRBV28 and TRBJ1-2; 7 nucleotides agree with TRBD1. CDR3 length: 14 amino acids. The V and J ends lost 5 bases and 12 bases, in that order; junction bases with no gene match: 15. Per germline, CDR1 MDHEN and CDR2 SYDVKM. DNA of the CDR3: TGTGCCAGCAGTACCAGTTTACTCACAGGGGCTGACACCTTC. Its protein product is CASSTSLLTGADTF.